This TCR beta chain was identified during a study of cytomegalovirus exposure and HLA in healthy donors (dated by TCRdb to about 2017). A note on the overall study: In an earlier analysis of 450 to 750 of the donors, about 270 Gb of sequence data and 100 million or so unique TCR beta sequences from some 170 million T cells were reported. In an earlier analysis of more than 550 of the donors, high-throughput TCR beta sequencing was used to judge whether each TCR beta V gene segment behaved as functional or pseudogenic. The number of typed donors differed by locus: about 629-630 for A, B, C, DRB1 and DQB1; some 500 for DQA1; fewer than 610 for DPA1; and about 450 for DPB1. A later genetic analysis took genome-wide SNP genotypes for about 65% of the roughly 670 donors and used that subset as a discovery cohort. Along with the approximately 700-subject first cohort, a separate validation cohort of around 120 different subjects was used. Class I and class II HLA loci were covered by the typing at four-digit resolution. Because of strong linkage in the cohort, roughly five DR-DQ haplotypes were treated as single units for association and clustering. Donor age, sex, ethnicity and CMV serostatus were compiled together with the repertoire data. All discovery cohort repertoires had been generated on a single sequencing platform. A later analysis re-examined previously published TCR beta repertoires from just over 650 donors and added high-resolution HLA genotyping to investigate patterns of TCR occurrence. An early release that covered some 630 HLA-typed donors contained around 330 gigabases of sequencing data and approximately 85 million unique TCR sequences. The study aimed to test whether signatures of past pathogen exposure could be identified by cataloging public T cell receptors. Among several hundred genotyped donors of the cohort, an average of roughly 230,000 unique TCR beta nucleotide sequences was sequenced per donor, of which roughly 18% were non-productive. Rather than drawing on any new phenotypic data, the later analysis identified candidate immune exposures from TCR beta sequences and the way those sequences occurred across donors. The T cell repertoires of around 730 subjects were profiled by immunosequencing and related to cytomegalovirus serostatus. High-throughput TCR immunosequencing, statistical association of individual TCRs with disease status, and machine learning were combined to predict cytomegalovirus infection status. Of the approximately 400 genotyped donors, over 80% were placed in the genetic ancestry cluster associated with self-reported Caucasian donors. What the work shows at the level of the full study, not this receptor alone: A further reported finding was that TCR beta sequences accurately predicted the HLA-A and HLA-B alleles for most subjects in the first cohort. A later analysis found that most CMV-associated TCR beta chains appeared HLA-restricted, with HLA associations seemingly driven largely by CMV exposure. Strong co-occurrence of HLA alleles, especially DR and DQ, made assigning TCR associations to individual alleles difficult. In an earlier analysis of some 500 of the donors, most TCR beta V segments appeared in productive rearrangements about 87% or about 30% of the time, broadly matching IMGT annotations. In a later analysis, HLA-associated TCR beta chains showed more clonal expansion and lower generation probabilities than non-associated chains that were equally common. While some public TCRs were present in many individuals, most TCR sequences turned up only very rarely across donors. A few of the identified cytomegalovirus-associated TCR beta chains were confirmed in vitro to be specific for cytomegalovirus antigens. Because counts were too low, fewer than 20 rarely observed V segments, including chromosome 9 orphons, were excluded from the earlier analysis of some 590 of the donors. A later genetic analysis reported fewer N-insertions in productive TCRs among donors in an Asian-associated ancestry cluster than the roughly 700-donor mean. Sequencing depth was assumed to be roughly uniform across donors in the presence/absence analyses, though that assumption may not hold. It was suggested by the authors that the approach could potentially be generalized to other disease states and immunological phenotypes. Linkage disequilibrium might explain the correlated functional status among segregating V segments, but an unknown experimental factor could not be excluded. For the cohort, immune exposure information was limited to CMV serostatus. Because some donors lacked HLA typing at each locus, the association tests relied only on the typed subset. A later genetic analysis associated a missense DCLRE1C variant with V-gene and J-gene trimming of TCR beta chains, and an independent cohort replicated the association. In both the original and validation cohorts, the classifier was reported to diagnose cytomegalovirus status with high specificity and sensitivity. The cohort was sequenced for TCR beta chains only, and without alpha or paired-chain data the features that could be detected were limited. The study listed approximately 150 TCR beta chains as associated with cytomegalovirus. A later analysis found that TCR association rates varied across HLA loci, with DRB1 alleles showing the most associated TCRs and HLA-C alleles the fewest. A group of highly shared sequence variants was considered likely to be a technical artifact of the sequencing pipeline. Some IMGT-functional V segments, including TRBV6-2 and TRBV6-3, could not be distinguished by the 87-base-pair reads and were therefore excluded. Specific HLA alleles were associated with 16,951 TCR beta sequences at a false discovery rate of 0.05 in a later analysis. A later analysis reported that several top co-occurrence clusters appeared linked to parvovirus B19, influenza, CMV and Epstein-Barr virus.

In the germline V gene (reference sequence), CDR1 corresponds to MNHEY and CDR2 to SMNVEV. V loses 3 bases, J loses 1 base, and the germline ends lie 9 bases apart. Its CDR3 holds 14 amino acids, cysteine through phenylalanine. Just CDR3 DNA is preserved here, 42 bases in frame from base 1. The cohort was made up of 666 healthy bone marrow donors. All cohort members were sampled while nominally healthy, although unrecorded immune exposures were likely present. The donor tested CMV seropositive and was one of the 289 seropositive cohort members. Each donor provided a peripheral blood sample, and peripheral blood mononuclear cells were used for TCR beta sequencing. Genomic DNA extraction from the blood cell samples was performed with the Qiagen DNeasy Blood Extraction Kit. A remark on this clone: It lacks a known antigen. No much larger clonotype is one base removed from it; base qualities were not supplied.

Libraries were made using the immunoSEQ multiplex PCR assay. A mixture of 60 forward primers for TCR Vbeta segments and 13 reverse primers for TCR Jbeta segments was used in the multiplex PCR. A multiplex PCR assay on genomic DNA amplified the CDR3 region of rearranged TCR beta genes. Amplified TCR beta libraries were sequenced as 87-base-pair reads on the Illumina HiSeq System. The authors processed their data as follows. Across the 700 or so repertoires, a later analysis counted approximately 75 million unique TCR beta chains, about 10 million of which were shared by at least two donors. Raw reads were error-corrected and collapsed into unique sequences by a nearest-neighbor algorithm in which closely related sequences were merged to remove PCR and sequencing errors. To assign V, D and J gene segments, CDR3 sequences were aligned to IMGT reference sequences. For a sequence to be retained, at least a six-nucleotide match to both a V gene segment and a J gene segment was required. Rearrangements were classified as productive when the CDR3 lacked stop codons and remained in frame with V and J, and all other rearrangements were classified as non-productive. CDR3 was defined by IMGT convention, running from the second conserved V-encoded cysteine to the conserved J-encoded phenylalanine. The earlier analysis of about 500 of the donors excluded sequences that lacked an unambiguous match to a single V gene segment. An earlier analysis of 550 to 650 of the donors classified V segments as functional when productive rearrangements were above 56.7% and as segregating when the standard deviation between donors was above 5%. A statistical classification framework was built for diagnosing cytomegalovirus status from the catalog of TCR beta chain sequences. A later analysis assigned V and J genes by comparing TCR nucleotide sequences with IMGT/GENE-DB human TR gene sequences. The TCRdist pipeline was used in a later analysis to assign CDR3 sequences and most-parsimonious VDJ recombination scenarios. In a later analysis, each TCR beta chain was defined by its CDR3 amino acid sequence together with its V-gene family, and reads lacking a unique V-gene family were excluded. To address suspected cross-contamination and a sequencing artifact, a later analysis removed several hundred highly shared, low-generation-probability nucleotide sequences. In a later analysis, a clonal expansion index was calculated for each public chain from normalized within-repertoire ranks of inferred template counts. A later analysis computed generation probabilities with a VDJ recombination model fitted to out-of-frame rearrangements, and checked the results against IGoR. Hypergeometric tests were used in a later analysis to score TCR-TCR, TCR-HLA and TCR-CMV co-occurrence, with a repertoire-size bias correction applied to the TCR pairs. A later analysis estimated false discovery rates by permuting HLA or CMV assignments 20 times. In a later analysis, co-occurring TCRs were grouped using DBSCAN, with TCRdist sequence similarity added in when clustering inside HLA-allele-positive subsets. Repertoires with fewer than 30,000 or more than 120,000 public chains, plus five repertoires with anomalous nucleotide sharing, were excluded from co-occurrence clustering. The table was pulled from immuneACCESS by TCRdb, which kept in-frame rearrangements only. Such tables lose some clones; where checked, under half of the loss comes from unresolved V genes, and the rest has no known cause. V, J and clone size derive from that table, while D and trimming were established from the DNA sequence. The sample has approximately 70,000 clones on record, under 85% of them singletons. The ten biggest clones cover 11% of the sample.

The sample was PBMCs. The rearranged segments are TRBV27 and TRBJ1-1; the D gene identity is not certain. The source of this sequence is a woman aged 60-75 years in good health and CMV-seropositive. The CDR3 region: CASSFDGRNTEAFF. The nucleotide sequence is TGTGCCAGCAGTTTTGACGGGAGGAACACTGAAGCTTTCTTT.